The 17 T cell receptor beta chains presented below share a single source sample, sequenced in a study of blood T cells in healthy people across ages. Together with a sample-barcoded 5' primer, a J-beta primer mix was included in a second PCR lasting about 7 to 11 cycles. In TCRdb, the 5' RACE reads were re-called with MiXCR into one record per CDR3 protein. The data hold 1.6 million or so distinct CDR3 sequences, with almost 35% observed a single time. The sample comprised blood. The receptor set was obtained from a woman between 25 and 40 years old in good health.

In this sample, this clonotype turned up a few times. V gene TRBV5-1 combines with J gene TRBJ2-1; 11 bases are shared with TRBD2. The germline V gene encodes CDR1 SGHRS and CDR2 YFSETQ. This CDR3 is 15 amino acids long. V shed 2 bases, J shed 8 bases, and the junction held 6 bases outside the gene matches. The CDR3 loop reads CASSFTSGSLDEQFF. CDR3 bases: TGCGCCAGCAGCTTTACTAGCGGGAGTCTGGATGAGCAGTTCTTC.

The sample holds a few counts of this clonotype. The chain combines TRBV7-2 with TRBJ2-7; D perhaps matches TRBD1 (6 bases). Germline lookup yields CDR1 SGHTA and CDR2 FQGNSA. Trimming took off 0 bases at V and 2 bases at J, with 20 bases between the two ends. The CDR3 is 18 residues long. CDR3 in DNA: TGTGCCAGCAGCTTAGCGCAATCCTGGACAGTCTTGACCTACGAGCAGTACTTC. Protein sequence: CASSLAQSWTVLTYEQYF.

V is TRBV7-9 and J is TRBJ2-1; 9 bases are shared with TRBD2. The trim removed 5 bases at V and 3 bases at J, leaving 8 bases unmatched. The CDR3 contains 16 residues. Germline V lookup: CDR1 SEHNR, CDR2 FQNEAQ (reference sequence). Written as DNA, the CDR3 is TGTGCCAGCAGCCTATTGCCTAGCGGGGTCTACAATGAGCAGTTCTTC. Translation: CASSLLPSGVYNEQFF.

This clonotype showed up just a few times. The rearrangement joins TRBV9 to TRBJ2-3; TRBD2 aligns across 9 bases. CDR3 length: 17 residues. The J segment lost 4 bases and the V segment lost 0 bases, leaving 9 bases of the junction unmatched. CDR1 and CDR2 from the germline V gene are SGDLS and YYNGEE. This CDR3 reads CASSVGFEREVADTQYF. DNA for the CDR3: TGTGCCAGCAGCGTAGGGTTTGAGCGGGAGGTCGCAGATACGCAGTATTTT. Combining the CDR3 with reference TRBV9 and TRBJ2-3 gives the whole variable domain DSGVTQTPKHLITATGQRVTLRCSPRSGDLSVYWYQQSLDQGLQFLIQYYNGEERAKGNILERFSAQQFPDLHSELNLSSLELGDSALYFCASSVGFEREVADTQYFGPGTRLTVL.

This clonotype occurred a few times. This rearrangement joins TRBV3-1 to TRBJ1-5, with a tentative D call TRBD1 (6 bases). The CDR3 contains 14 residues. V dropped 2 bases and J dropped 1 base, with 6 bases sitting between them. Per germline, CDR1 LGHDT and CDR2 YNNKEL (reference sequence). CDR3: CASSQRGSNQPQHF. The CDR3 coding sequence is TGTGCCAGCAGCCAAAGGGGGAGCAATCAGCCCCAGCATTTT.

A few counts support this clonotype. The chain is built from TRBV29-1 and TRBJ2-7; 12 bases match TRBD2. The CDR3 consists of 13 residues. Germline loops: CDR1 SQVTM, CDR2 ANQGSEA. The junction had 4 bases not matched to a gene; V was cut back by 6 bases and J by 4 bases. The CDR3 spells CSVTGTSGYEQYF. DNA of the CDR3: TGCAGCGTAACCGGGACTAGCGGGTACGAGCAGTACTTC.

The V gene is TRBV5-6, the J gene TRBJ1-6; 8 bases fit TRBD1. Germline CDR1 and CDR2: SGHDT and YYEEEE. The CDR3 is made up of 18 amino acids. Germline trimming cut 5 bases from V and 0 bases from J; bases unmatched to any gene: 10. The CDR3 is CASSSDRDLSSYNSPLHF. Written as DNA, the CDR3 is TGTGCCAGCAGTTCGGACAGGGACCTTAGCTCCTATAATTCACCCCTCCACTTT.

Ten or more counts support this clonotype. This sequence joins TRBV11-2 and TRBJ2-1; TRBD2 might be the D (5 bases). Trimming removed 5 bases from V and 4 bases from J, with 12 bases in between. The CDR3 is made up of 14 amino acids. Germline V gene data show CDR1 as SGHAT and CDR2 as FQNNGV. This CDR3 reads CASSPSRGYNEQFF. The DNA of the CDR3 is TGTGCCAGCAGCCCGAGTCGGGGATACAATGAGCAGTTCTTC.

This clonotype has at least ten counts. This chain links TRBV5-6 with TRBJ2-5; TRBD2 aligns across 7 bases. Germline assignment: CDR1 SGHDT and CDR2 YYEEEE. This CDR3 spans 14 amino acids. V trimming: 4 bases; J trimming: 5 bases; junction bases outside the gene matches: 8. In DNA form, the CDR3 reads TGTGCCAGCAGCCCACGGACTAGGGCGGAGACCCAGTACTTC. This encodes CASSPRTRAETQYF.

The chain recombines TRBV27 with TRBJ2-3, with D tentatively TRBD1 (5 bases). CDR1 and CDR2 from the germline V gene are MNHEY and SMNVEV (reference sequence). V lost 6 bases to trimming and J lost 1 base, with 17 bases between them. The CDR3 is 16 amino acids. The DNA of the CDR3 is TGTGCCAGCAGCCTCGTAGGTTACAGGCGCACAGATACGCAGTATTTT. Encoded protein: CASSLVGYRRTDTQYF.

This clonotype has ten or more counts. The genes are TRBV6-1 and TRBJ2-3; the match to TRBD1 covers 7 bases. CDR1 is MNHNS, CDR2 SASEGT, per germline. Germline trimming cut 5 bases from V and 4 bases from J; bases unmatched to any gene: 12. The CDR3 consists of 16 residues. The CDR3 loop is CASSSDRAPNPDTQYF. CDR3 in DNA: TGTGCCAGCAGTAGCGACAGGGCACCTAACCCAGATACGCAGTATTTT.

The gene calls are TRBV20-1 and TRBJ2-7; 7 positions agree with TRBD2. The germline CDR1 and CDR2 sequences are DFQATT and SNEGSKA (reference sequence). The CDR3 length is 15 residues. Unmatched junction bases numbered 11, after V lost 0 bases and J lost 6 bases. CDR3 amino acids: CSARDLRTGGREQYF. DNA for the CDR3: TGCAGTGCTAGAGATCTAAGGACGGGAGGTCGCGAGCAGTACTTC.

The sample holds a few counts of this clonotype. One junction end does not reproduce the germline sequence, and a read error may be involved. This chain links TRBV6-6 with TRBJ1-6; D is unclear. Germline assignment: CDR1 MNHNY and CDR2 SVGAGI (reference sequence). The CDR3 contains 14 residues. For the CDR3, the DNA is TGTGCCAGCAGTTACTGGCCAGGTTATTCGCCCCTCCACTTT. Residues: CASSYWPGYSPLHF.

This clonotype occurred a few times. This chain joins TRBV28 and TRBJ1-5, with D maybe TRBD1 (5 bases). Trimming took 6 bases from V and 0 from J, leaving 12 bases between them. Germline V gene sequence: CDR1 MDHEN, CDR2 SYDVKM. The CDR3 extends over 15 amino acids. This CDR3 is CASRGTGYSNQPQHF. The CDR3 DNA sequence: TGTGCCAGCAGAGGAACAGGATATAGCAATCAGCCCCAGCATTTT.

The chain recombines TRBV12-3 or TRBV12-4 with TRBJ2-3; 7 nucleotides align to TRBD2. The J segment lost 1 base and the V segment lost 7 bases, leaving 8 bases of the junction unmatched. The CDR3 is 15 amino acids. CDR3 bases: TGTGCCAGCAAACGAGCGGGGAGCCGCACAGATACGCAGTATTTT. Translated: CASKRAGSRTDTQYF.

In regard to this clonotype: Given a much more abundant clone one base away, this may be a read error. The chain carries TRBV5-1 and TRBJ2-1, with D perhaps TRBD1 or TRBD2 (5 bases each). There are 14 residues in the CDR3. CDR1 is SGHRS and CDR2 is YFSETQ in the germline V gene. The DNA of the CDR3 is TGCACCAGCAGCCTAGGGGACGCCTACAATGAGCAGTTCTTC. Protein: CTSSLGDAYNEQFF.

V and J are TRBV21-1 and TRBJ1-1; the table's D call TRBD1 went unverified against the DNA. TRBV21-1 is noted as a pseudogene. There are 23 residues in the CDR3. The CDR3 DNA reads TGTGCCAGCAGCCCTCATAAGAGGGGGCCACCGGGACAGGGGCCTTGCAGGGACACTGAAGCTTTCTTT. This encodes CASSPHKRGPPGQGPCRDTEAFF.